The 13 T cell receptor beta chains below come from one sample, sequenced in a study of T-cell memory formation after mild COVID-19. TCRdb called the 5' RACE reads again in MiXCR, with one record for every CDR3 protein. Of fewer than 250,000 distinct CDR3 sequences listed, 8% to 11% are singletons. Sample: PBMCs or a T cell subset sorted from them (not recorded which). These receptor sequences come from a man in his late teens or twenties who had mild COVID-19 (a few samples of this study predate the infection). Cell type and time point are not known.

Ten or more counts support this clonotype. For the CDR3, the DNA is TGTGCCAGCAGCCAACGCGGGGGCAGCCTAACGAATGAGCAGTTCTTC. Translating it yields CASSQRGGSLTNEQFF. The chain has TRBV7-2 and TRBJ2-1; the D gene is possibly TRBD2 (7 bases). Germline V gives CDR1 SGHTA, CDR2 FQGNSA. This CDR3 is built from 16 residues. With 5 bases removed from V and 7 bases from J, the gap between germline ends came to 21 bases.

This clonotype occurred a few times. The J gene is TRBJ2-7, the V gene TRBV5-1; D unclear. Germline lookup yields CDR1 SGHRS and CDR2 YFSETQ. The CDR3 consists of 14 residues. The CDR3 coding sequence is TGCGCCAGCAGCCCGAATCGGGCTTCGGTCGAGTCGACCGTC. It encodes CASSPNRASVESTV.

This chain joins TRBV7-9 and TRBJ2-5; 9 bases fit TRBD2. CDR3 length: 16 residues. V lost 3 bases, J lost 0 bases, and 5 bases stayed unmatched. Germline lookup yields CDR1 SEHNR and CDR2 FQNEAQ (reference sequence). The CDR3 reads CASSFGSGGNQETQYF. In DNA form, the CDR3 reads TGTGCCAGCAGCTTTGGAAGCGGGGGGAACCAAGAGACCCAGTACTTC.

In its sample, this clonotype was seen many times. For the CDR3, the DNA is TGTGCCAGCAGCGTAGAAGGGTATGAGCAGTTCTTC. Its translation: CASSVEGYEQFF. This sequence joins TRBV9 and TRBJ2-1; D is ambiguous. The CDR3 extends over 12 amino acids. CDR1 is SGDLS, CDR2 YYNGEE, per germline. V gave up 0 bases and J gave up 8 bases, with 6 bases separating them. Using reference TRBV9 and TRBJ2-1 for the parts outside the CDR3, the full variable domain is DSGVTQTPKHLITATGQRVTLRCSPRSGDLSVYWYQQSLDQGLQFLIQYYNGEERAKGNILERFSAQQFPDLHSELNLSSLELGDSALYFCASSVEGYEQFFGPGTRLTVL.

This clonotype showed up just a few times. The V and J genes are TRBV19 and TRBJ1-2; D possibly corresponds to TRBD1 (6 bases). V lost 4 bases, J lost 4 bases, and 10 bases lay in between. This CDR3 has 13 amino acids. The germline gives CDR1 LNHDA, CDR2 SQIVND (reference sequence). The CDR3 nucleotides are TGTGCCAGTAGTACACAGGGAGCCTATGGCTACACCTTC. This gives the protein CASSTQGAYGYTF.

This clonotype was recorded many times. The J gene is TRBJ2-2, the V gene TRBV9; D not certain. Trimming removed 0 bases from V and 1 base from J, with 4 bases in between. Germline CDR1 SGDLS, CDR2 YYNGEE. The CDR3 covers 14 residues. The CDR3 here is CASSVAVNTGELFF. The DNA for the CDR3 is TGTGCCAGCAGCGTAGCAGTGAACACCGGGGAGCTGTTTTTT.

This clonotype has just a few counts. The chain couples TRBV5-1 to TRBJ1-1; tentative D call: TRBD1 (6 bases). The CDR3 contains 16 residues. CDR1 and CDR2 (germline): SGHRS, YFSETQ. V was shortened by 4 bases and J by 1 base, with 17 bases between the two germline ends. The DNA of the CDR3 is TGCGCCAGCAGCCTCCTACAGGGCTGGGCGAACACTGAAGCTTTCTTT. It codes for CASSLLQGWANTEAFF.

This clonotype has more than one count but fewer than ten. This chain uses TRBV7-2 with TRBJ1-3, with D possibly TRBD1 on 6 matching bases. V was clipped by 0 bases and J by 0 bases, with 21 bases between them. The CDR3 has 20 amino acids. CDR1 and CDR2 from the germline V gene are SGHTA and FQGNSA. The CDR3 reads CASSLADRMGRIYSGNTIYF. The CDR3 bases are TGTGCCAGCAGCTTAGCGGACAGAATGGGTCGCATTTACTCTGGAAACACCATATATTTT.

V is TRBV20-1 and J is TRBJ2-5; D not certain. The length of the CDR3 is 12 residues. The germline V gene encodes CDR1 DFQATT and CDR2 SNEGSKA (reference sequence). V lost 5 bases and J 2 bases, leaving 9 bases between the germline ends. The CDR3 sequence: CSARDHQETQYF. The CDR3 DNA follows: TGCAGTGCTCGCGACCATCAAGAGACCCAGTACTTC.

V usage is TRBV25-1 and J usage is TRBJ1-2, with D perhaps matching TRBD1 (6 bases). V lost 2 bases and J 5 bases, leaving 15 bases between the germline ends. The CDR3 covers 15 residues. Germline loops: CDR1 MGHDK, CDR2 SYGVNS. CDR3 residues: CASSEGGAPGYGYTF. The CDR3 coding sequence is TGTGCCAGCAGTGAAGGGGGGGCCCCCGGGTATGGCTACACCTTC.

The chain is built from TRBV20-1 and TRBJ1-1; D call uncertain. Germline V gene data show CDR1 as DFQATT and CDR2 as SNEGSKA (reference sequence). CDR3 length equals 12 residues. V was pared by 3 bases and J by 2 bases, with 7 bases between. CDR3 DNA: TGCAGTGCTAGGGACCTAAACACTGAAGCTTTCTTT. Its protein is CSARDLNTEAFF.

The chain joins TRBV5-1 to TRBJ2-3; 10 positions agree with TRBD2. Germline V gene sequence: CDR1 SGHRS, CDR2 YFSETQ. This CDR3 has 16 residues. V lost 0 bases to trimming and J lost 4 bases; unmatched junction nucleotides: 5. In DNA, the CDR3 is TGCGCCAGCAGCTTGGATAGCGGGGGGAATGCAGATACGCAGTATTTT. Translation gives CASSLDSGGNADTQYF.

This clonotype has only a few counts. The chain recombines TRBV2 with TRBJ2-1; D uncertain. The CDR3 covers 10 residues. V lost 7 bases and J 4 bases, leaving 2 bases between the germline ends. The germline CDR1 and CDR2 sequences are SNHLY and FYNNEI. The CDR3 is CASTYNEQFF. The CDR3 DNA follows: TGTGCCAGCACGTACAATGAGCAGTTCTTC.